This T cell receptor (beta chain) was sequenced for a study of cytomegalovirus exposure and HLA in healthy donors. Broader study findings: Reports state that TCR beta sequences accurately predicted most subjects' HLA-A and HLA-B alleles.

13 Jbeta primers and 60 Vbeta primers were used for the PCR. Repertoires were generated with immunoSEQ multiplex PCR, while TCRdb's copy carries only in-frame clones and drops some. The sample consists of 200,000 or so clones, approximately 83% of them appearing once. The CDR3 is 15 residues long. Trimming stripped 4 bases from V and 3 bases from J, with 16 bases between. Germline V gene sequence: CDR1 SGHKS, CDR2 YYEKEE (reference sequence). As concerns this clone: The antigen is undetermined.

J is TRBJ1-2 and V is TRBV5-5; D is perhaps TRBD1 (6 bases). This sequence was found in a girl aged 10-17 years in good health and CMV-seronegative. The specimen sequenced was PBMCs. The CDR3 coding sequence is TGTGCCAGCAGCGGTACAGGGACGGCGGACTATGGCTACACCTTC. This gives the protein CASSGTGTADYGYTF.